These 15 T cell receptor beta chains originate from one sample sequenced in a study of shared clonotypes between healthy human individuals (TCRdb year 2020). Library method: the immunoSEQ multiplex PCR assay. The table comes from immuneACCESS by way of TCRdb, which keeps in-frame sequences with V and J called. Part of the clones is missing from these tables; in studies checked, under half for an unresolved V gene and the rest for unknown reasons. This sample gives about 2,500,000 clones in total; about 92% of them show up just once. The top ten clonotypes cover 0.11% to 0.15% of the sample. The sequencing sample was made of naive CD4+ T cells sorted from blood. The cell subset or site tag for this specimen amounts to: CD45RA+ positively selected. These TCRs come from a man younger than 30 in good health.

The chain couples TRBV6-5 to TRBJ1-5; 9 positions match TRBD1. This CDR3 region has 15 residues. Germline V gene data show CDR1 as MNHEY and CDR2 as SVGAGI. V gave up 7 bases and J gave up 7 bases; unmatched junction bases: 11. CDR3 residues: CASTLGGQGAQPQHF. The CDR3 nucleotides are TGTGCCAGCACCCTGGGGGGACAGGGAGCGCAGCCCCAGCATTTT.

The CDR3 DNA sequence: TGTGCCAGCAGTCCTAACAGGGTGATCGGCTATGGCTACACCTTC. Residues: CASSPNRVIGYGYTF. The chain employs TRBV27 and TRBJ1-2, with a tentative D call TRBD1 (6 bases). The ends were cut back, 5 bases at V and 4 bases at J, with 17 bases in the middle. The CDR3 length is 15 residues. In germline, CDR1 is MNHEY, CDR2 SMNVEV (reference sequence).

The chain is built from TRBV5-1 and TRBJ2-1, with D possibly matching TRBD2 (6 bases). Germline V gene data show CDR1 as SGHRS and CDR2 as YFSETQ. This CDR3 has 16 residues. The germline V and J ends were trimmed by 4 bases and 3 bases, with 17 bases remaining between them. In DNA, the CDR3 is TGCGCCAGCAGCAAAGACCAGGGACTTAACTACAATGAGCAGTTCTTC. This encodes CASSKDQGLNYNEQFF.

The chain is built from TRBV4-3 and TRBJ1-5; no reliable D call. This CDR3 is built from 13 residues. CDR1 is LGHNA and CDR2 is YSLEER in the germline V gene. Trimming stripped 0 bases from V and 6 bases from J, with 6 bases between. CDR3 in amino acids: CASSQERVQPQHF. CDR3 bases: TGCGCCAGCAGCCAAGAGAGGGTTCAGCCCCAGCATTTT.

This sequence joins TRBV9 and TRBJ2-3, with D tentatively TRBD1 (6 bases). The CDR3 is 15 residues long. Germline values: CDR1 SGDLS, CDR2 YYNGEE. Trimming took 4 bases from V and 5 from J, leaving 17 bases between them. CDR3 sequence (DNA): TGTGCCAGCAGCCCCCAACAGGGTGGTGGAGATACGCAGTATTTT. It encodes CASSPQQGGGDTQYF.

The chain couples TRBV30 to TRBJ1-1; no definite D call. This CDR3 contains 16 residues. Trimming stripped 2 bases from V and 7 bases from J, with 23 bases between. The germline V gene has CDR1 GTSNPN and CDR2 SVGIG (reference sequence). As DNA, the CDR3 is TGTGCCTGGAGTACCCGTTTCGACAAACGGGCGGATGAAGCTTTCTTT. Translation gives CAWSTRFDKRADEAFF.

This chain connects TRBV7-2 to TRBJ2-7; the match to TRBD2 covers 7 bases. The germline gives CDR1 SGHTA, CDR2 FQGNSA. The ends lost 7 bases at V and 0 bases at J; junction bases unmatched: 6. This CDR3 has 14 amino acids. The CDR3 sequence is CASMAGVSSYEQYF. The CDR3 nucleotides are TGTGCCAGCATGGCGGGAGTGAGCTCCTACGAGCAGTACTTC. The full variable domain, completed using reference TRBV7-2 and TRBJ2-7, is GAGVSQSPSNKVTEKGKDVELRCDPISGHTALYWYRQSLGQGLEFLIYFQGNSAPDKSGLPSDRFSAERTGGSVSTLTIQRTQQEDSAVYLCASMAGVSSYEQYFGPGTRLTVT.

The J gene is TRBJ2-5, the V gene TRBV19, with a tentative D call TRBD2 (5 bases). The V gene lost 7 bases and the J gene lost 4 bases, with 16 bases spanning the gap. This CDR3 spans 14 amino acids. The V gene's germline CDR1 is LNHDA and CDR2 SQIVND (reference sequence). The CDR3 here is CASTSRGLGETQYF. The CDR3 nucleotides are TGTGCCAGTACCTCCCGGGGATTAGGAGAGACCCAGTACTTC.

V is TRBV29-1 and J is TRBJ2-1, with a tentative D call TRBD1 (5 bases). Germline CDR1 SQVTM, CDR2 ANQGSEA. This CDR3 is 11 amino acids long. Trimming removed 7 bases from V and 4 bases from J, with 8 bases in between. In DNA, the CDR3 is TGCAGCGCTTACAGGTACAATGAGCAGTTCTTC. Translating it yields CSAYRYNEQFF.

The sample holds one count of this clone. The CDR3 sequence is CASSRFTQGRNNQPQHF. The CDR3 DNA follows: TGTGCCAGCAGCCGATTTACCCAGGGGAGGAACAATCAGCCCCAGCATTTT. This sequence joins TRBV7-2 and TRBJ1-5, with D perhaps TRBD1 (6 bases). Trimming cost V 5 bases and J 3 bases, with 20 bases left between them. The CDR3 has 17 amino acids. Per germline, CDR1 SGHTA and CDR2 FQGNSA.

V gene TRBV5-6 combines with J gene TRBJ1-2; no reliable D call. This CDR3 spans 13 amino acids. V gave up 4 bases and J gave up 4 bases, with 11 bases separating them. Germline CDR1 is SGHDT and CDR2 is YYEEEE. CDR3 coding DNA: TGTGCCAGCAGCGAGGCCGGGAGCTATGGCTACACCTTC. Its translation: CASSEAGSYGYTF.

The chain links TRBV4-3 to TRBJ1-2; 7 bases agree with TRBD1. Germline-derived CDR1 and CDR2 are LGHNA and YSLEER. Unmatched junction bases numbered 8, after V lost 3 bases and J lost 1 base. The length of the CDR3 is 16 residues. CDR3 nucleotide sequence: TGCGCCAGCAGCCAGGTTGCCGACAGGGATAACTATGGCTACACCTTC. Translated, it gives CASSQVADRDNYGYTF.

The CDR3 sequence is CASAGASRDQPQHF. The CDR3 nucleotides are TGCGCCAGCGCCGGGGCCTCTCGAGATCAGCCCCAGCATTTT. The rearrangement uses TRBV10-2 and TRBJ1-5; a possible D gene is TRBD1 (5 bases). V shed 8 bases and J shed 5 bases, with 16 bases lying between them. Germline V lookup: CDR1 WSHSY, CDR2 SAAADI. The CDR3 length is 14 residues.

The chain joins TRBV5-4 to TRBJ1-4; 7 nucleotides align to TRBD1. CDR1 SGHNT and CDR2 YYREEE come from the germline V gene (reference sequence). Trimming at V came to 1 base and at J to 5 bases, leaving 5 bases not matched to a gene. This CDR3 contains 15 residues. The CDR3 DNA reads as TGTGCCAGCAGCTTGCAGGGACAGACGAATGAAAAACTGTTTTTT. Its translation: CASSLQGQTNEKLFF.

This clone came up once. V usage is TRBV7-6 and J usage is TRBJ2-2; 9 nucleotides agree with TRBD1. The CDR3 is made up of 17 amino acids. Germline trimming cut 4 bases from V and 2 bases from J; bases unmatched to any gene: 8. Germline CDR1 is SGHVS and CDR2 is FNYEAQ. The CDR3 DNA reads as TGTGCCAGCAGCTATCCCGGGACAGGGATAAACACCGGGGAGCTGTTTTTT. The encoded protein is CASSYPGTGINTGELFF.